These 3 T cell receptor beta chains originate from one sample sequenced in a study of follicular helper T cells after annual influenza vaccination. TCRdb's table, derived via immunoSEQ multiplex PCR, lists solely in-frame clones and lacks some. The data hold around 9,500 clones, with about 80% observed a single time. The time point here: 2013-2014 season, 7 days after vaccination. Source: CXCR5- memory CD4+ T cells sorted from blood, taken 7 days after influenza vaccination. The receptor source for this set is an adult who received the influenza vaccine.

This sequence joins TRBV18 and TRBJ1-1; TRBD1 matches 12 bases. Germline CDR1 reads KGHSH; CDR2 reads LQKENI. Trimming cost V 6 bases and J 4 bases; bases outside gene matches: 9. CDR3 length: 16 residues. The chain's CDR3 is CASSGTGGTGGTEAFF. The DNA for the CDR3 is TGTGCCAGCTCCGGGACAGGGGGCACCGGGGGCACTGAAGCTTTCTTT.

The rearrangement links TRBV28 to TRBJ2-1; 9 positions agree with TRBD2. Germline V lookup: CDR1 MDHEN, CDR2 SYDVKM. The CDR3 length is 16 residues. With V trimmed by 6 bases and J by 4 bases, 10 bases remained unmatched. CDR3 protein: CASSPVASGVYNEQFF. CDR3 DNA: TGTGCCAGCAGCCCTGTGGCTAGCGGGGTTTACAATGAGCAGTTCTTC.

V and J are TRBV28 and TRBJ2-7; TRBD1 aligns across 10 bases. Germline V gene sequence: CDR1 MDHEN, CDR2 SYDVKM. The CDR3 runs to 14 residues. J lost 3 bases, V lost 6 bases, and 5 bases had no gene match. CDR3 protein: CASRTGGALYEQYF. Here the CDR3 DNA reads TGTGCCAGCAGGACAGGGGGCGCGCTCTACGAGCAGTACTTC.